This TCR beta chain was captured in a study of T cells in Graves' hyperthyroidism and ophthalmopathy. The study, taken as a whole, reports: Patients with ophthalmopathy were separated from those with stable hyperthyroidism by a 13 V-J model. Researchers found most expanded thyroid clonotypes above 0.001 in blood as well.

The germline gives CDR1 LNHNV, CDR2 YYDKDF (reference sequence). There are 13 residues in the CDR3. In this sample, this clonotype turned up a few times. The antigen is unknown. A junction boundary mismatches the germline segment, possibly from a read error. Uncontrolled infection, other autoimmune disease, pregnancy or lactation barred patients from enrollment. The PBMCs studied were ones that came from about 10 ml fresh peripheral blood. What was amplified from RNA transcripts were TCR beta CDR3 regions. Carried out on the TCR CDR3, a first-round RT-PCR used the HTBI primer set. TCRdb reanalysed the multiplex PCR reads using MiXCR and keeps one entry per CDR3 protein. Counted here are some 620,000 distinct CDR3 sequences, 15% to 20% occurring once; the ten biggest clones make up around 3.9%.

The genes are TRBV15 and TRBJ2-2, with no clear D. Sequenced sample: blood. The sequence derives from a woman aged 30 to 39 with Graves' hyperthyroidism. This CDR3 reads CATSGDPTGELFF. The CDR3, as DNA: TGTGCCACCAGCGGAGATCCCACCGGGGAGCTGTTTTTT.